These 28 T cell receptor beta chains originate from one sample sequenced in a study of blood T cell repertoires in COVID-19. This table comes from immunoSEQ multiplex PCR, and its TCRdb copy is limited to in-frame clones, with some not included. The repertoire holds just over 150,000 clones, roughly 82% seen once, with around 7% in the top ten. Source material: peripheral blood. The receptors originated from a woman aged 40 to 55 with COVID-19, enrolled during active disease.

This chain uses TRBV5-5 with TRBJ1-4; TRBD1 aligns across 8 bases. Germline CDR1 SGHKS, CDR2 YYEKEE (reference sequence). With 4 bases clipped from V and 8 bases from J, the junction kept 13 bases outside the gene matches. The CDR3 length is 16 residues. As DNA, the CDR3 is TGTGCCAGCAGCCCAAGCCCGACAGGGGATGGGGAAAAACTGTTTTTT. As protein: CASSPSPTGDGEKLFF.

V and J are TRBV2 and TRBJ2-3; 7 bases map to TRBD1. This CDR3 spans 13 amino acids. Germline CDR1 is SNHLY and CDR2 is FYNNEI. With 6 bases clipped from V and 7 bases from J, the junction kept 7 bases outside the gene matches. The CDR3 region is CASSAGTDYTQYF. The CDR3 DNA reads as TGTGCCAGCAGCGCCGGGACAGATTATACGCAGTATTTT.

The chain employs TRBV5-1 and TRBJ2-1; D uncertain. CDR3 length: 14 amino acids. Germline loops: CDR1 SGHRS, CDR2 YFSETQ. V was cut by 0 bases and J by 6 bases, with 10 bases left in between. The CDR3 is CASSLASGPNEQFF. The CDR3 DNA reads as TGCGCCAGCAGCTTGGCCTCGGGTCCCAATGAGCAGTTCTTC.

J is TRBJ1-1 and V is TRBV4-1, with a tentative D call TRBD1 (6 bases). In germline, CDR1 is MGHRA, CDR2 YSYEKL. Trimming stripped 2 bases from V and 5 bases from J, with 18 bases between. The CDR3 loop spans 16 amino acids. The CDR3 here is CASSQPVTWGQTEAFF. In DNA, the CDR3 is TGCGCCAGCAGCCAACCCGTCACGTGGGGGCAAACTGAAGCTTTCTTT.

This clone was detected once. V gene TRBV6-5 combines with J gene TRBJ2-2; 7 nucleotides agree with TRBD2. This CDR3 spans 15 amino acids. CDR1 and CDR2 (germline): MNHEY, SVGAGI. V lost 6 bases and J lost 0; bases outside the gene matches: 4. The DNA of the CDR3 is TGTGCCAGCAGAAGAGGGACTACGAACACCGGGGAGCTGTTTTTT. It is translated as CASRRGTTNTGELFF.

This chain uses TRBV5-4 with TRBJ1-4; 7 positions agree with TRBD1. This CDR3 comprises 12 residues. V shed 7 bases, J shed 8 bases, and the junction held 5 bases outside the gene matches. Germline V lookup: CDR1 SGHNT, CDR2 YYREEE (reference sequence). The CDR3 bases are TGTGCCAGCGGCGGAGGGGGCGAAAAACTGTTTTTT. Translated: CASGGGGEKLFF.

The rearrangement links TRBV10-2 to TRBJ2-7, with TRBD2 matching 10 bases. This CDR3 is built from 13 residues. Trimming at V came to 6 bases and at J to 4 bases, leaving 3 bases not matched to a gene. Germline-derived CDR1 and CDR2 are WSHSY and SAAADI. The CDR3 sequence is CASSGLAEYEQYF. CDR3 nucleotide sequence: TGCGCCAGCAGCGGACTAGCGGAATACGAGCAGTACTTC.

This clone has just a few counts. The rearrangement uses TRBV4-1 and TRBJ2-1; 11 positions agree with TRBD2. Germline CDR1 MGHRA, CDR2 YSYEKL. V shed 1 base, J shed 6 bases, and the junction held 8 bases outside the gene matches. This CDR3 spans 17 amino acids. The chain's CDR3 is CASSQAGTSGKINEQFF. CDR3 nucleotide sequence: TGCGCCAGCAGCCAAGCGGGGACTAGCGGAAAAATCAATGAGCAGTTCTTC.

This chain's CDR3 is CAWSGLEKFSYEQYF. The CDR3 DNA sequence: TGTGCCTGGAGTGGGTTGGAGAAGTTCTCCTACGAGCAGTACTTC. The V gene is TRBV30, the J gene TRBJ2-7; D ambiguous. The CDR3 totals 15 residues. V dropped 1 base and J dropped 0 bases, with 13 bases sitting between them. The germline gives CDR1 GTSNPN, CDR2 SVGIG (reference sequence).

The V call is TRBV3-1 (or the pseudogene TRBV3-2), the J call TRBJ1-5; D not resolved. The CDR3 has 13 residues. V lost 1 base, J lost 7 bases, and 8 bases lay in between. The germline CDR1 and CDR2 sequences are LGHDT and YNNKEL (reference sequence). The DNA of the CDR3 is TGTGCCAGCAGCCAAGGAAACGGGCAGCCCCAGCATTTT. This translates into CASSQGNGQPQHF.

CDR3 protein: CASSVDEPGLNYGYTF. The DNA of the CDR3 is TGTGCCAGCAGCGTAGACGAACCTGGACTTAACTATGGCTACACCTTC. The V call is TRBV9, the J call TRBJ1-2; D gene uncertain. V dropped 0 bases and J dropped 1 base, with 13 bases sitting between them. Germline CDR1 reads SGDLS; CDR2 reads YYNGEE. The CDR3 has 16 residues. Complete variable domain (other parts from reference TRBV9 and TRBJ1-2): DSGVTQTPKHLITATGQRVTLRCSPRSGDLSVYWYQQSLDQGLQFLIQYYNGEERAKGNILERFSAQQFPDLHSELNLSSLELGDSALYFCASSVDEPGLNYGYTFGSGTRLTVV.

The V call is TRBV7-9, the J call TRBJ2-1; 8 nucleotides match TRBD2. Germline V CDR1 and CDR2: SEHNR, FQNEAQ (reference sequence). Trimming took 5 bases from V and 9 from J; bases not matched to a gene: 12. CDR3 size: 15 residues. CDR3 loop: CASSLPTPAGAEQFF. In nucleotides, the CDR3 is TGTGCCAGCAGCCTACCCACTCCAGCGGGGGCTGAGCAGTTCTTC.

The chain recombines TRBV9 with TRBJ2-1, with 12 bases identical to TRBD1. With 5 bases clipped from V and 9 bases from J, the junction kept 6 bases outside the gene matches. CDR3 length equals 14 residues. Germline V lookup: CDR1 SGDLS, CDR2 YYNGEE. The CDR3 region has the DNA TGTGCCAGCAGAACCGGGACAGGGGGCCCTGAGCAGTTCTTC. As protein: CASRTGTGGPEQFF.

V usage is TRBV28 and J usage is TRBJ1-2, with 8 bases fitting TRBD1. Germline V CDR1 and CDR2: MDHEN, SYDVKM. CDR3 length equals 14 residues. The trim removed 4 bases at V and 6 bases at J, leaving 7 bases unmatched. CDR3 DNA: TGTGCCAGCAGTTGGGAGACAGGGGTTGATGGCTACACCTTC. Amino acid sequence: CASSWETGVDGYTF.

The CDR3 bases are TGCGCCAGCAGCTTGACTGGCGGGAGCCCAGATACGCAGTATTTT. This translates into CASSLTGGSPDTQYF. The gene calls are TRBV5-1 and TRBJ2-3; 7 nucleotides match TRBD2. Germline CDR1 reads SGHRS; CDR2 reads YFSETQ. The CDR3 has 15 residues. V lost 1 base to trimming and J lost 4 bases; unmatched junction nucleotides: 6.

J is TRBJ2-1 and V is TRBV4-2; 16 nucleotides align to TRBD2. The CDR3 contains 20 residues. The ends lost 4 bases at V and 3 bases at J; junction bases unmatched: 12. Germline CDR1 LGHNA, CDR2 YNFKEQ. CDR3 loop: CASSRHGTSGRASYYNEQFF. DNA for the CDR3: TGTGCCAGCAGCCGCCACGGGACTAGCGGGAGGGCTTCCTACTACAATGAGCAGTTCTTC.

The chain carries TRBV7-9 and TRBJ1-3; TRBD1 might be the D (5 bases). Germline V lookup: CDR1 SEHNR, CDR2 FQNEAQ (reference sequence). Trimming took off 2 bases at V and 0 bases at J, with 14 bases between the two ends. CDR3 length: 17 residues. The CDR3 nucleotides are TGTGCCAGCAGCTTAATTGGGTCAGGGCGCTCTGGAAACACCATATATTTT. This codes for CASSLIGSGRSGNTIYF.

The V and J genes are TRBV10-3 and TRBJ2-5, with D perhaps TRBD1 (5 bases). The CDR3 runs 13 residues. Germline-derived CDR1 and CDR2 are ENHRY and SYGVKD. Trimming removed 10 bases at V and 1 base at J, with 13 bases between. The CDR3 sequence: CATAPTAQETQYF. CDR3 nucleotides: TGTGCCACCGCACCGACAGCCCAAGAGACCCAGTACTTC.

V and J are TRBV4-2 and TRBJ2-7; 7 bases line up with TRBD1. V was clipped by 4 bases and J by 0 bases; unmatched bases: 3. Germline V CDR1 and CDR2: LGHNA, YNFKEQ. This CDR3 is built from 14 residues. This CDR3 reads CASSPTGSSYEQYF. The CDR3 DNA follows: TGTGCCAGCAGCCCGACAGGGAGCTCCTACGAGCAGTACTTC.

This clone was detected once. The V gene is TRBV3-1 (or the pseudogene TRBV3-2), the J gene TRBJ2-6; the match to TRBD1 covers 7 bases. The CDR3 runs 17 residues. Per germline, CDR1 LGHDT and CDR2 YNNKEL (reference sequence). V lost 1 base and J lost 1; bases outside the gene matches: 4. CDR3 region: CASSQGQGTSGANVLTF. The CDR3 nucleotides are TGTGCCAGCAGCCAAGGACAGGGTACTTCTGGGGCCAACGTCCTGACTTTC.

The rearrangement joins TRBV15 to TRBJ1-5, with TRBD1 matching 8 bases. From germline, CDR1 is LNHNV and CDR2 YYDKDF (reference sequence). The CDR3 spans 16 residues. Trimming took 1 base from V and 7 from J; bases not matched to a gene: 9. CDR3 nucleotide sequence: TGTGCCACCAGCAGAGGACAGGGGATTTCATTGCAGCCCCAGCATTTT. Translated, it gives CATSRGQGISLQPQHF.

The chain joins TRBV27 to TRBJ2-1; 10 bases line up with TRBD1. The trim removed 5 bases at V and 7 bases at J, leaving 14 bases unmatched. Per germline, CDR1 MNHEY and CDR2 SMNVEV (reference sequence). The CDR3 contains 17 residues. The CDR3 spells CASSPPAPGTGANEQFF. CDR3 DNA: TGTGCCAGCAGTCCACCAGCCCCCGGGACAGGGGCAAATGAGCAGTTCTTC.

The chain is built from TRBV19 and TRBJ1-3; 7 positions match TRBD1. Germline CDR1 reads LNHDA; CDR2 reads SQIVND (reference sequence). After removal of 8 bases from V and 4 bases from J, the junction contained 5 bases not matched to a gene. The CDR3 length is 13 residues. The CDR3 bases are TGTGCCAGTCGCACAGGGGTAGGAAACACCATATATTTT. As protein: CASRTGVGNTIYF.

This chain connects TRBV5-4 to TRBJ2-1, with 8 bases that match TRBD2. The germline V gene has CDR1 SGHNT and CDR2 YYREEE (reference sequence). This CDR3 has 15 residues. Trimming took 2 bases from V and 9 from J; bases not matched to a gene: 10. CDR3 DNA: TGTGCCAGCAGCTTACCGGGACTAGTGGATCCTGAGCAGTTCTTC. As protein: CASSLPGLVDPEQFF.

This clone was seen more than once but under ten times. CDR3 sequence reads: CASTGQDNSPLHF. In DNA, the CDR3 is TGTGCCAGCACAGGACAGGATAATTCACCCCTCCACTTT. This sequence joins TRBV28 and TRBJ1-6, with 7 bases lining up with TRBD1. The CDR3 is made up of 13 amino acids. CDR1 and CDR2 from the germline V gene are MDHEN and SYDVKM. Trimming removed 7 bases from V and 5 bases from J; junction bases left unmatched: 2.

On this clone: In the same sample, other DNA sequences code for this CDR3. The chain is built from TRBV7-8 and TRBJ2-7; 7 bases match TRBD2. The J segment lost 3 bases and the V segment lost 3 bases, leaving 5 bases of the junction unmatched. The germline V gene has CDR1 SGHVS and CDR2 FQNEAQ. The CDR3 is 14 residues long. The CDR3 DNA reads TGTGCCAGCAGCTTGAGACTAGCCGGCTACGAGCAGTACTTC. Residues: CASSLRLAGYEQYF. Full variable domain (rest looked up from reference TRBV7-8 and TRBJ2-7): GAGVSQSPRYKVAKRGQDVALRCDPISGHVSLFWYQQALGQGPEFLTYFQNEAQLDKSGLPSDRFFAERPEGSVSTLKIQRTQQEDSAVYLCASSLRLAGYEQYFGPGTRLTVT.

V usage is TRBV7-8 and J usage is TRBJ2-1; D might be TRBD1 (6 bases). The CDR3 length is 14 residues. With 5 bases removed from V and 12 bases from J, the gap between germline ends came to 20 bases. The V gene's germline CDR1 is SGHVS and CDR2 FQNEAQ. CDR3 DNA: TGTGCCAGCAGCCCCCCAGGGGCGGGTGGCGGGCAGTTCTTC. Protein product: CASSPPGAGGGQFF.

V and J are TRBV28 and TRBJ2-4, with D unresolved. The CDR3 runs to 14 residues. CDR1 is MDHEN, CDR2 SYDVKM, per germline. V lost 6 bases and J 5 bases, leaving 14 bases between the germline ends. The CDR3 DNA reads TGTGCCAGCAGCCTCCCCGGCCAGGAAAACATTCAGTACTTC. Encoded protein: CASSLPGQENIQYF.